What follows are 5 T cell receptor beta chains derived from one specimen sequenced in a study of T cell responses to AZD1222 COVID-19 vaccine. Clones were sequenced by immunoSEQ multiplex PCR, and TCRdb holds only the in-frame ones, with some missing. The sample carries over 100,000 clones, just over 90% recorded once. Source: peripheral blood, taken 28 days after the second AZD1222 dose. The receptors were gathered from an adult who received the AZD1222 COVID-19 vaccine.

The DNA for the CDR3 is TGCGCCAGCAGCACTTCGGGACGGGCTGCCTACGAGCAGTACTTC. Protein: CASSTSGRAAYEQYF. This chain connects TRBV4-1 to TRBJ2-7; either TRBD1 or TRBD2 may fit D (5 bases each). The length of the CDR3 is 15 residues. Germline lookup yields CDR1 MGHRA and CDR2 YSYEKL. V shed 5 bases and J shed 2 bases, with 16 bases lying between them.

The chain carries TRBV30 and TRBJ1-1; TRBD1 agrees at 10 bases. The CDR3 has 18 residues. CDR1 is GTSNPN, CDR2 SVGIG, per germline (reference sequence). Trimming at V came to 3 bases and at J to 4 bases, leaving 17 bases not matched to a gene. CDR3 nucleotides: TGTGCCTGGAGGAGACAGGGGGCCCGATTACCGACGTCCACTGAAGCTTTCTTT. Its protein product is CAWRRQGARLPTSTEAFF.

This sequence joins TRBV6-5 and TRBJ2-2; 9 bases agree with TRBD1. V shed 4 bases and J 6 bases; nucleotides not matched to a gene: 6. CDR3 length equals 15 residues. Germline V lookup: CDR1 MNHEY, CDR2 SVGAGI. CDR3: CASSLGQGYAGELFF. In DNA, the CDR3 is TGTGCCAGCAGTTTAGGACAGGGGTACGCCGGGGAGCTGTTTTTT.

V is TRBV9 and J is TRBJ2-1; a weak D match, TRBD2 (6 bases). With 4 bases removed from V and 7 bases from J, the gap between germline ends came to 15 bases. The CDR3 spans 14 residues. The germline V gene encodes CDR1 SGDLS and CDR2 YYNGEE. Here the CDR3 reads CASSRDPGGNEQFF. The CDR3 DNA sequence: TGTGCCAGCAGCCGCGACCCCGGGGGTAATGAGCAGTTCTTC. Supplemented by reference TRBV9 and TRBJ2-1, the full variable domain reads DSGVTQTPKHLITATGQRVTLRCSPRSGDLSVYWYQQSLDQGLQFLIQYYNGEERAKGNILERFSAQQFPDLHSELNLSSLELGDSALYFCASSRDPGGNEQFFGPGTRLTVL.

As for this clone: Additional DNA sequences in this sample encode the identical CDR3. The gene calls are TRBV29-1 and TRBJ2-2; 14 bases fit TRBD2. Germline values: CDR1 SQVTM, CDR2 ANQGSEA. The CDR3 runs 15 residues. Germline trimming cut 1 base from V and 8 bases from J; bases unmatched to any gene: 3. For the CDR3, the DNA is TGCAGCGTTGAAGGGACTAGCGGGAGGCTGGGGGAGCTGTTTTTT. Translating gives CSVEGTSGRLGELFF.